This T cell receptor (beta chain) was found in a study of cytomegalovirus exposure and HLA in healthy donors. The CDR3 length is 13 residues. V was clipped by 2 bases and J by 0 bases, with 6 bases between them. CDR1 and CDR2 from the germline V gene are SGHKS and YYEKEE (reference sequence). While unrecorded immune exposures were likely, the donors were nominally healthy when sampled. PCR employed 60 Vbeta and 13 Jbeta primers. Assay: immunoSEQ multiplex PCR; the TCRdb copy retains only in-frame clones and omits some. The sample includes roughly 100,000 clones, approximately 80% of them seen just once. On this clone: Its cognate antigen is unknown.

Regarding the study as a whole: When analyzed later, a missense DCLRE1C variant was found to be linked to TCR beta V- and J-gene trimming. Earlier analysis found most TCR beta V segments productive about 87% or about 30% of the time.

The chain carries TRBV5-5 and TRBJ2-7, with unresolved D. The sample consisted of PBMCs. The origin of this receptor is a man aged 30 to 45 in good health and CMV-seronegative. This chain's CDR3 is CASSFPFSYEQYF. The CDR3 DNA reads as TGTGCCAGCAGCTTCCCTTTCTCCTACGAGCAGTACTTC. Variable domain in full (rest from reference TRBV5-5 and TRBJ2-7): DAGVTQSPTHLIKTRGQQVTLRCSPISGHKSVSWYQQVLGQGPQFIFQYYEKEERGRGNFPDRFSARQFPNYSSELNVNALLLGDSALYLCASSFPFSYEQYFGPGTRLTVT.